These 27 T cell receptor beta chains were all obtained from the same sample, sequenced in a study of blood T cell repertoires in COVID-19. Here immunoSEQ multiplex PCR was the method, and the copy in TCRdb shows in-frame clones only, minus some. The sample records more than 300,000 clones, around 89% being singletons. Sequences were obtained from PBMCs or T cells enriched from blood (not recorded which). Receptors were obtained from a woman between 18 and 30 years old who had recovered from COVID-19.

This sequence joins TRBV7-2 and TRBJ1-1; D might be TRBD1 (6 bases). Germline lookup yields CDR1 SGHTA and CDR2 FQGNSA. CDR3 length equals 14 residues. Trimming pared 1 base from V and 4 bases from J, leaving 10 bases between. DNA for the CDR3: TGTGCCAGCAGCTTAGTGGGAGGGGGCACTGAAGCTTTCTTT. It encodes CASSLVGGGTEAFF. The full variable domain, rest sourced from reference TRBV7-2 and TRBJ1-1, is GAGVSQSPSNKVTEKGKDVELRCDPISGHTALYWYRQSLGQGLEFLIYFQGNSAPDKSGLPSDRFSAERTGGSVSTLTIQRTQQEDSAVYLCASSLVGGGTEAFFGQGTRLTVV.

This clone came up once. V gene TRBV7-2 combines with J gene TRBJ2-5, with D perhaps matching TRBD1 (7 bases). V gave up 5 bases and J gave up 5 bases, with 15 bases separating them. CDR1 is SGHTA, CDR2 FQGNSA, per germline. CDR3 size: 14 residues. CDR3 in amino acids: CASSANRGGETQYF. The CDR3 DNA reads as TGTGCCAGCAGCGCCAACAGGGGAGGCGAGACCCAGTACTTC.

V is TRBV30 and J is TRBJ1-5; D may be TRBD1 (6 bases). CDR3 length equals 13 residues. The germline V and J ends were trimmed by 1 base and 6 bases, with 10 bases remaining between them. Looked up from germline, CDR1 is GTSNPN and CDR2 is SVGIG (reference sequence). CDR3 sequence reads: CAWSGGPGQPQHF. Here the CDR3 DNA reads TGTGCCTGGAGTGGGGGGCCCGGTCAGCCCCAGCATTTT.

The J gene is TRBJ1-4, the V gene TRBV14, with TRBD1 matching over 10 bases. The V gene end was trimmed by 2 bases and the J gene end by 11 bases; junction bases not matched to a gene: 11. From germline, CDR1 is SGHDN and CDR2 FVKESK. The CDR3 is 16 amino acids. The CDR3 sequence is CASSQPRDRGLGKLFF. The CDR3 bases are TGTGCCAGCAGCCAACCAAGAGACAGGGGGCTGGGGAAACTGTTTTTT.

This sequence joins TRBV10-2 and TRBJ2-3; perhaps TRBD2 as D (6 bases). Trimming stripped 8 bases from V and 3 bases from J, with 12 bases between. This CDR3 has 13 amino acids. Germline V lookup: CDR1 WSHSY, CDR2 SAAADI. The chain's CDR3 is CASGPEGTDTQYF. The CDR3 nucleotides are TGCGCCAGCGGTCCGGAGGGTACAGATACGCAGTATTTT.

The rearrangement links TRBV4-2 to TRBJ2-1; 10 nucleotides agree with TRBD1. The CDR3 is made up of 16 amino acids. The ends lost 3 bases at V and 7 bases at J; junction bases unmatched: 9. Looked up from germline, CDR1 is LGHNA and CDR2 is YNFKEQ. The CDR3 protein is CASSQLTGGASNEQFF. The DNA for the CDR3 is TGTGCCAGCAGCCAGTTGACAGGGGGCGCGAGTAATGAGCAGTTCTTC.

The gene calls are TRBV5-1 and TRBJ2-3; D may be TRBD1 (6 bases). With 0 bases removed from V and 2 bases from J, the gap between germline ends came to 13 bases. CDR3 length equals 16 residues. The germline CDR1 and CDR2 sequences are SGHRS and YFSETQ. The CDR3 protein is CASSLVAGDVTDTQYF. The CDR3 nucleotides read TGCGCCAGCAGCTTGGTGGCAGGGGATGTCACAGATACGCAGTATTTT. Complete variable domain (other parts from reference TRBV5-1 and TRBJ2-3): KAGVTQTPRYLIKTRGQQVTLSCSPISGHRSVSWYQQTPGQGLQFLFEYFSETQRNKGNFPGRFSGRQFSNSRSEMNVSTLELGDSALYLCASSLVAGDVTDTQYFGPGTRLTVL.

This sequence joins TRBV5-1 and TRBJ1-2; 9 bases align to TRBD1. CDR1 SGHRS and CDR2 YFSETQ come from the germline V gene. The junction had 11 bases not matched to a gene; V was cut back by 0 bases and J by 8 bases. CDR3 length: 16 amino acids. The CDR3 coding sequence is TGCGCCAGCAGCTTGGGAACGGACAGGGGAAGAGGCGGCTACACCTTC. It specifies CASSLGTDRGRGGYTF.

The chain joins TRBV15 to TRBJ1-3, with D uncertain. Germline values: CDR1 LNHNV, CDR2 YYDKDF (reference sequence). The V end lost 0 bases, the J end lost 0 bases, and 9 bases lay between the germline ends. This CDR3 is 16 amino acids long. CDR3 nucleotides: TGTGCCACCAGCAGAGAAGGACTCACCTCTGGAAACACCATATATTTT. Protein product: CATSREGLTSGNTIYF.

The chain is built from TRBV4-1 and TRBJ2-7; 12 bases are a match to TRBD1. CDR1 is MGHRA and CDR2 is YSYEKL in the germline V gene. The CDR3 loop spans 14 amino acids. The trim removed 8 bases at V and 2 bases at J, leaving 4 bases unmatched. CDR3 protein: CASGRDRGPYEQYF. The CDR3 DNA reads TGCGCCAGCGGCAGGGACAGGGGGCCCTACGAGCAGTACTTC.

This chain links TRBV6-5 with TRBJ1-4, with 7 bases fitting TRBD1. The CDR3 sequence is 14 residues long. V lost 6 bases and J lost 8; bases outside the gene matches: 9. Germline V gene data show CDR1 as MNHEY and CDR2 as SVGAGI. CDR3 loop: CASRRQGSGEKLFF. DNA for the CDR3: TGTGCCAGCAGGCGACAGGGATCGGGGGAAAAACTGTTTTTT.

This clone was seen only a few times. The J gene is TRBJ1-5, the V gene TRBV25-1; 9 positions match TRBD1. V trimming: 6 bases; J trimming: 7 bases; junction bases outside the gene matches: 4. The CDR3 has 13 residues. Germline CDR1 is MGHDK and CDR2 is SYGVNS. Written as DNA, the CDR3 is TGTGCCAGCAGACAGGGGGCGGAACAGCCCCAGCATTTT. Its translation is CASRQGAEQPQHF. Using reference TRBV25-1 and TRBJ1-5 for the parts outside the CDR3, the full variable domain is EADIYQTPRYLVIGTGKKITLECSQTMGHDKMYWYQQDPGMELHLIHYSYGVNSTEKGDLSSESTVSRIRTEHFPLTLESARPSHTSQYLCASRQGAEQPQHFGDGTRLSIL.

Only one count was recorded for this clone. The rearrangement uses TRBV5-4 and TRBJ1-4, with a weak D call TRBD1 (6 bases). This CDR3 region has 14 residues. V lost 2 bases, J lost 8 bases, and 13 bases lay in between. Germline V gene sequence: CDR1 SGHNT, CDR2 YYREEE (reference sequence). The CDR3, as DNA: TGTGCCAGCAGCTTACCAAATGACAGGGAAAAACTGTTTTTT. Translating gives CASSLPNDREKLFF.

The V call is TRBV24-1, the J call TRBJ1-2, with 7 bases lining up with TRBD1. Germline CDR1 and CDR2: KGHDR and SFDVKD. The CDR3 loop spans 15 amino acids. Trimming cost V 3 bases and J 3 bases; bases outside gene matches: 6. The CDR3 nucleotides read TGTGCCACCAGTGATCCCCGGACAGGACACTATGGCTACACCTTC. Encoded protein: CATSDPRTGHYGYTF.

The chain uses TRBV21-1 and TRBJ1-4; TRBD1 is taken as the D call from the table, unchecked against the DNA. TRBV21-1 is an annotated pseudogene. This CDR3 is built from 15 residues. CDR3 coding DNA: TGTGCCAGCAGCAAAAGTCAGGGCCGTAATGAAAAACTGTTTTTT. Translated, it gives CASSKSQGRNEKLFF.

V and J are TRBV12-3 or TRBV12-4 and TRBJ1-2; D might be TRBD1 (6 bases). Trimming stripped 6 bases from V and 0 bases from J, with 8 bases between. This CDR3 is 13 amino acids long. This chain's CDR3 is CASSPGANYGYTF. The CDR3 DNA reads TGTGCCAGCAGCCCAGGGGCTAACTATGGCTACACCTTC.

This clone was seen just once. The chain joins TRBV7-3 to TRBJ1-2; D ambiguous. The germline gives CDR1 SGHTA, CDR2 FQGTGA. CDR3 length: 14 amino acids. V was pared by 0 bases and J by 8 bases, with 13 bases between. CDR3 loop: CASSLTGGPEGYTF. CDR3 sequence (DNA): TGTGCCAGCAGCTTAACTGGAGGGCCGGAAGGCTACACCTTC.

The chain employs TRBV6-6 and TRBJ2-3; 7 bases match TRBD2. After removal of 8 bases from V and 0 bases from J, the junction contained 2 bases not matched to a gene. The CDR3 totals 13 residues. Per germline, CDR1 MNHNY and CDR2 SVGAGI (reference sequence). The CDR3 protein is CASGGGSTDTQYF. In DNA form, the CDR3 reads TGTGCCAGCGGGGGAGGGAGCACAGATACGCAGTATTTT.

This chain uses TRBV5-1 with TRBJ1-1, with 9 bases lining up with TRBD1. The length of the CDR3 is 16 residues. From germline, CDR1 is SGHRS and CDR2 YFSETQ. Trimming took 4 bases from V and 0 from J; bases not matched to a gene: 7. CDR3 nucleotides: TGCGCCAGCAGCAAGGCCGGGACAGGGATGAACACTGAAGCTTTCTTT. Amino acid sequence: CASSKAGTGMNTEAFF.

V gene TRBV7-9 combines with J gene TRBJ2-2; D remains ambiguous. V was pared by 3 bases and J by 1 base, with 15 bases between. Germline V gives CDR1 SEHNR, CDR2 FQNEAQ (reference sequence). This CDR3 contains 17 residues. The CDR3 DNA reads TGTGCCAGCAGCTTCCCGGGTCAGCCTGTGAACACCGGGGAGCTGTTTTTT. This encodes CASSFPGQPVNTGELFF.

V gene TRBV18 combines with J gene TRBJ1-1; D might be TRBD1 (5 bases). Germline CDR1 reads KGHSH; CDR2 reads LQKENI. This CDR3 contains 13 residues. Trimming took 3 bases from V and 5 from J, leaving 10 bases between them. In DNA form, the CDR3 reads TGTGCCAGCTCACCTGGCAGGGCGACTGAAGCTTTCTTT. Amino acids: CASSPGRATEAFF. The whole variable domain, filled in from reference TRBV18 and TRBJ1-1, reads NAGVMQNPRHLVRRRGQEARLRCSPMKGHSHVYWYRQLPEEGLKFMVYLQKENIIDESGMPKERFSAEFPKEGPSILRIQQVVRGDSAAYFCASSPGRATEAFFGQGTRLTVV.

The V gene is TRBV7-3, the J gene TRBJ2-7; 7 nucleotides match TRBD2. CDR1 SGHTA and CDR2 FQGTGA come from the germline V gene. The J segment lost 6 bases and the V segment lost 3 bases, leaving 14 bases of the junction unmatched. The CDR3 runs 16 residues. The DNA for the CDR3 is TGTGCCAGCAGCTTCGTGAGCGGGGTCTATTCGGGCGAGCAGTACTTC. It codes for CASSFVSGVYSGEQYF.

This chain links TRBV9 with TRBJ2-7; perhaps TRBD2 as D (5 bases). The V end was cut by 4 bases, the J end by 3 bases, with 11 bases between. The CDR3 is 13 residues long. In germline, CDR1 is SGDLS, CDR2 YYNGEE. The CDR3 reads CASSPGRDYEQYF. In nucleotides, the CDR3 is TGTGCCAGCAGCCCCGGACGGGACTACGAGCAGTACTTC.

The rearrangement uses TRBV7-9 and TRBJ1-4; D remains ambiguous. V was trimmed by 5 bases and J by 8 bases, leaving 15 bases between them. The CDR3 covers 14 residues. CDR1 and CDR2 (germline): SEHNR, FQNEAQ (reference sequence). The chain's CDR3 is CASSVDLRGEKLFF. The CDR3 DNA is TGTGCCAGCAGCGTGGACCTCCGGGGAGAAAAACTGTTTTTT.

V gene TRBV25-1 combines with J gene TRBJ1-2, with D possibly TRBD1 on 6 matching bases. Trimming took off 1 base at V and 7 bases at J, with 19 bases between the two ends. The germline V gene has CDR1 MGHDK and CDR2 SYGVNS. The CDR3 spans 16 residues. For the CDR3, the DNA is TGTGCCAGCAGTGAATCCGGCAGGGGCCCCCTGAGTGGCTACACCTTC. Its translation is CASSESGRGPLSGYTF.

The genes are TRBV27 and TRBJ1-6; TRBD1 might be the D (5 bases). This CDR3 is 16 amino acids long. The germline CDR1 and CDR2 sequences are MNHEY and SMNVEV (reference sequence). V gave up 5 bases and J gave up 1 base, with 12 bases separating them. The CDR3 loop is CASSRFRVSYNSPLHF. The DNA for the CDR3 is TGTGCCAGCAGTCGATTCAGGGTTTCCTATAATTCACCCCTCCACTTT.

The chain joins TRBV5-1 to TRBJ2-5; D is unclear. The V gene lost 1 base and the J gene lost 5 bases, with 12 bases spanning the gap. Germline assignment: CDR1 SGHRS and CDR2 YFSETQ. This CDR3 has 14 residues. The CDR3 DNA is TGCGCCAGCAGCTTGAGTAGTATCCGGGAGACCCAGTACTTC. Its protein is CASSLSSIRETQYF.